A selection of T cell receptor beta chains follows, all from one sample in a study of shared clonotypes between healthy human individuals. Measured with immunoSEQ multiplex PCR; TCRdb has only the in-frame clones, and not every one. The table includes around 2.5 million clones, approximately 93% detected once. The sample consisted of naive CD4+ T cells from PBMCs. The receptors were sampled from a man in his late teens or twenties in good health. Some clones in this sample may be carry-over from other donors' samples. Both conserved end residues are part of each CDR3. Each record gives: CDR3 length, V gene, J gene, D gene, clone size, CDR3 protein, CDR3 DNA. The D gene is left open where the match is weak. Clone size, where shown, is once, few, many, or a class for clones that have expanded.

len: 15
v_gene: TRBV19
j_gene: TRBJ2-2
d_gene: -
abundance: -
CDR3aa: CASSIAGPNTGELFF
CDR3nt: TGTGCCAGTAGTATTGCAGGTCCGAACACCGGGGAGCTGTTTTTT

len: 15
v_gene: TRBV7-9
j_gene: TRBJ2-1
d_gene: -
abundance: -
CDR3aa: CASSLNGGPYNEQFF
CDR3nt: TGTGCCAGCAGCTTAAATGGAGGACCTTACAATGAGCAGTTCTTC

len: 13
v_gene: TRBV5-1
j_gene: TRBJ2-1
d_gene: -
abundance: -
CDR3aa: CASSRLQGGEQFF
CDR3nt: TGCGCCAGCAGCCGGTTACAGGGCGGTGAGCAGTTCTTC

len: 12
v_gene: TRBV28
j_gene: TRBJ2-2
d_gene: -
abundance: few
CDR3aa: CASSWGAGELFF
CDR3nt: TGTGCCAGCAGTTGGGGGGCCGGGGAGCTGTTTTTT

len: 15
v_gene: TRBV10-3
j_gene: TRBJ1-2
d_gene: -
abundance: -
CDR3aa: CAIRGSLLVNYGYTF
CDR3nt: TGTGCCATCAGGGGGAGCCTCCTCGTCAACTATGGCTACACCTTC

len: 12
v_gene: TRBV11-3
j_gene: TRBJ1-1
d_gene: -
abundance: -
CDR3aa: CASSLGPSEAFF
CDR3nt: TGTGCCAGCAGCTTGGGGCCCTCTGAAGCTTTCTTT

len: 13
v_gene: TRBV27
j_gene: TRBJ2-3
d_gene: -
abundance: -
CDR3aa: CASSSPNTDTQYF
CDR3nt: TGTGCCAGCAGTTCCCCAAACACAGATACGCAGTATTTT

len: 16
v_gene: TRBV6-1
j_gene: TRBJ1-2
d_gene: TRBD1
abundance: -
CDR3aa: CASSAWDSLFNYGYTF
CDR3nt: TGTGCCAGCAGTGCCTGGGACAGCCTCTTTAACTATGGCTACACCTTC

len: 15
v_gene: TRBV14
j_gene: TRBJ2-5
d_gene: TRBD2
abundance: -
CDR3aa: CASSRLAGMQETQYF
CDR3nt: TGTGCCAGCAGCCGACTAGCGGGGATGCAAGAGACCCAGTACTTC

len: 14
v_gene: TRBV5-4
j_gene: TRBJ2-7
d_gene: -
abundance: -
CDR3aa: CASSLTGPGGEQYF
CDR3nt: TGTGCCAGCAGCTTGACGGGTCCCGGGGGCGAGCAGTACTTC

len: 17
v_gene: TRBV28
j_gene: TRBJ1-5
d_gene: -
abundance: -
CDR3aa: CASSLGGPGRSNQPQHF
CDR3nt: TGTGCCAGCAGTTTAGGGGGGCCCGGACGGAGCAATCAGCCCCAGCATTTT

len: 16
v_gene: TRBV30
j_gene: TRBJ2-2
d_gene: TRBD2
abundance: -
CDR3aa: CAWNTGTIPLAGELFF
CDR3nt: TGTGCCTGGAACACCGGGACTATACCTCTCGCCGGGGAGCTGTTTTTT

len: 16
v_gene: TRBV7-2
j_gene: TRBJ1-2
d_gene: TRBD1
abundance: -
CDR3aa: CASSLAYRGTAYGYTF
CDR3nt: TGTGCCAGCAGCTTAGCGTACAGGGGTACGGCTTATGGCTACACCTTC

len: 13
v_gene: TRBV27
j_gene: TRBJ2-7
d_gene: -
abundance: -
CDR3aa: CASSSIQLVEQYF
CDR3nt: TGTGCCAGCAGTTCAATACAGCTCGTAGAGCAGTACTTC

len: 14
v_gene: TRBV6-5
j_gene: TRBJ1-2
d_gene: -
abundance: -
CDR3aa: CASSYSGGGYGYTF
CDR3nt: TGTGCCAGCAGTTACTCGGGGGGTGGCTATGGCTACACCTTC

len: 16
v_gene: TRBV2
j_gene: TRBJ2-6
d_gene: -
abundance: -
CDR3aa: CASMDSRGSGANVLTF
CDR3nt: TGTGCCAGCATGGACAGCAGGGGCTCTGGGGCCAACGTCCTGACTTTC

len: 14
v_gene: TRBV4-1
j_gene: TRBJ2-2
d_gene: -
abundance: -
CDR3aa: CASSRLERTGELFF
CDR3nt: TGCGCCAGCAGCAGACTAGAGCGGACCGGGGAGCTGTTTTTT

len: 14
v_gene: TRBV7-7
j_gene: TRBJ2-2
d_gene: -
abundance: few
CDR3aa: CASSLDVGSGELFF
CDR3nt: TGTGCCAGCAGCTTAGATGTGGGGAGCGGGGAGCTGTTTTTT

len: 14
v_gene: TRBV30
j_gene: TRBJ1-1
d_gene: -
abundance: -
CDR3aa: CAWSADRGNTEAFF
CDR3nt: TGTGCCTGGAGTGCGGACAGAGGGAACACTGAAGCTTTCTTT

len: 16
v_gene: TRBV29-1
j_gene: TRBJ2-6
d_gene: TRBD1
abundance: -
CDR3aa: CSAAGQGGSGANVLTF
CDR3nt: TGCAGCGCCGCAGGACAGGGCGGCTCTGGGGCCAACGTCCTGACTTTC

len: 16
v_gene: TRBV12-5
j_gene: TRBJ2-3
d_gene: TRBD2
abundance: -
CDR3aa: CASGPPGTSASDTQYF
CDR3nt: TGTGCTAGTGGTCCCCCCGGGACTAGCGCCTCAGATACGCAGTATTTT

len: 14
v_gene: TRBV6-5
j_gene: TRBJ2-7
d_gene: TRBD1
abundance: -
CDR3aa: CASTGTESPYEQYF
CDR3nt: TGTGCCAGCACCGGGACAGAAAGCCCCTACGAGCAGTACTTC

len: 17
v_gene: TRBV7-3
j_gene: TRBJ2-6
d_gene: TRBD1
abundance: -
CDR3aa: CASSFGDRGSGANVLTF
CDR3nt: TGTGCCAGCAGCTTCGGGGACAGGGGCTCTGGGGCCAACGTCCTGACTTTC

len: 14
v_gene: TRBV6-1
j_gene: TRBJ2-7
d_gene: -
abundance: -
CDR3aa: CASSEDRVIYEQYF
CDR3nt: TGTGCCAGCAGTGAAGATCGGGTTATCTACGAGCAGTACTTC

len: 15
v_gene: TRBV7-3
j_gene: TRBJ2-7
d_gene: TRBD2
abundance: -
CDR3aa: CASSRTSGYSYEQYF
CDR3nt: TGTGCCAGCAGCCGGACTAGCGGCTACTCCTACGAGCAGTACTTC

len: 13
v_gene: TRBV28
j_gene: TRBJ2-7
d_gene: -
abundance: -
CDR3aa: CASRPGQSYEQYF
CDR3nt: TGTGCCAGCAGACCCGGACAGTCCTACGAGCAGTACTTC

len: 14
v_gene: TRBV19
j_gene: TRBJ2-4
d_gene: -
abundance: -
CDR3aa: CASSRAGAKNIQYF
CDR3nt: TGTGCCAGTAGCCGGGCGGGAGCCAAAAACATTCAGTACTTC

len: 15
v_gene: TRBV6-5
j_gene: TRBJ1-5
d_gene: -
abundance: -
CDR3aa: CASRHGGGLGQPQHF
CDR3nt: TGTGCCAGCAGACACGGGGGGGGCTTAGGGCAGCCCCAGCATTTT

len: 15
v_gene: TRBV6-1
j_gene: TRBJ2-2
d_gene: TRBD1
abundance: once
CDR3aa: CASRVGTGGTGELFF
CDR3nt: TGTGCCAGCAGGGTCGGGACAGGGGGCACCGGGGAGCTGTTTTTT

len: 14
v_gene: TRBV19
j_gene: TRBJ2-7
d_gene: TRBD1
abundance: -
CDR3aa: CASSGQGTSYEQYF
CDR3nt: TGTGCCAGTAGTGGACAGGGGACCTCCTACGAGCAGTACTTC

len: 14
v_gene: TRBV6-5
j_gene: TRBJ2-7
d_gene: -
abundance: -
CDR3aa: CASSYGLGGGEQYF
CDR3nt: TGTGCCAGCAGTTACGGTTTGGGCGGAGGGGAGCAGTACTTC

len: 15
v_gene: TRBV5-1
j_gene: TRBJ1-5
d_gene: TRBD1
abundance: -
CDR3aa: CASSATGVVGQPQHF
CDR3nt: TGCGCCAGCAGCGCCACAGGGGTGGTAGGTCAGCCCCAGCATTTT

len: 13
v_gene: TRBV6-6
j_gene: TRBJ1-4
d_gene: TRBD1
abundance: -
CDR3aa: CASRGQGVEKLFF
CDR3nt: TGTGCCAGCAGGGGACAGGGGGTTGAAAAACTGTTTTTT

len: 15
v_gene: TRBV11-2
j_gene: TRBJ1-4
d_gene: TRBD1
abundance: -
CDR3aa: CASSLITGGGEKLFF
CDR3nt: TGTGCCAGCAGCCTCATCACAGGGGGGGGTGAAAAACTGTTTTTT

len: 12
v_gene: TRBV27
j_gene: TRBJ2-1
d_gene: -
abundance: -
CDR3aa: CASSFLGFGQFF
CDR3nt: TGTGCCAGCAGTTTCCTAGGGTTCGGGCAGTTCTTC

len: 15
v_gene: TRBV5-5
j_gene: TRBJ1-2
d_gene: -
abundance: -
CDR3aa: CASSLDSQIPYGYTF
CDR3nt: TGTGCCAGCAGCTTGGATTCACAAATACCCTATGGCTACACCTTC

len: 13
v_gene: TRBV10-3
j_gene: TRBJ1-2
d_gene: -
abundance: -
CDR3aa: CAISVGEPFGYTF
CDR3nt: TGTGCCATCAGTGTGGGGGAGCCCTTCGGCTACACCTTC

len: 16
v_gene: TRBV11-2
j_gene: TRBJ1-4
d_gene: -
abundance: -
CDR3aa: CASSLDGVAANEKLFF
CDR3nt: TGTGCCAGCAGCTTAGATGGGGTCGCAGCTAATGAAAAACTGTTTTTT

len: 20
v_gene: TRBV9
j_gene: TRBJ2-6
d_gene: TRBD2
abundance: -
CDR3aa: CASSASGLAESLSGANVLTF
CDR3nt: TGTGCCAGCAGCGCCTCGGGACTAGCGGAGTCCCTCTCTGGGGCCAACGTCCTGACTTTC

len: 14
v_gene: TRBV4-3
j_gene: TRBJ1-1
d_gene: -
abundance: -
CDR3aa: CASSQVGLGTEAFF
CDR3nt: TGCGCCAGCAGCCAAGTTGGTTTGGGCACTGAAGCTTTCTTT

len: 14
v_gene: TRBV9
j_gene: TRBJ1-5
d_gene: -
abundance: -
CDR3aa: CASSVGPGLEPQHF
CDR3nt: TGTGCCAGCAGCGTAGGTCCGGGTCTCGAGCCCCAGCATTTT

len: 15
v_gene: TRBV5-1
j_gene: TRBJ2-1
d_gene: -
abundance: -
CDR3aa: CASSQSGERWNEQFF
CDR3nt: TGCGCCAGCAGCCAATCGGGAGAACGATGGAATGAGCAGTTCTTC

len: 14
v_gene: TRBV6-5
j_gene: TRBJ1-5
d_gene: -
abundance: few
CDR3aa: CASSYGGQNQPQHF
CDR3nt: TGTGCCAGCAGTTACGGTGGCCAGAATCAGCCCCAGCATTTT

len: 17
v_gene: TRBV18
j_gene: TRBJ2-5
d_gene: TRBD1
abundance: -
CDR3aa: CASSRTLGVTGGETQYF
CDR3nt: TGTGCCAGCTCACGAACACTCGGGGTAACAGGGGGAGAGACCCAGTACTTC

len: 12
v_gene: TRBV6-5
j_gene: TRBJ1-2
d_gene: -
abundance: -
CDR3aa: CASSTENYGYTF
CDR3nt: TGTGCCAGCAGTACAGAGAACTATGGCTACACCTTC

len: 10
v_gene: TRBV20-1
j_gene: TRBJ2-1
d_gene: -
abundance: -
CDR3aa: CSASGQKQFF
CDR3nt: TGCAGTGCTAGTGGTCAAAAGCAGTTCTTC

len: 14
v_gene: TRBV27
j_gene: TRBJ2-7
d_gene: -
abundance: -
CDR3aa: CASSYRTSSYEQYF
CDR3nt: TGTGCCAGCAGTTACCGGACCTCTTCTTACGAGCAGTACTTC

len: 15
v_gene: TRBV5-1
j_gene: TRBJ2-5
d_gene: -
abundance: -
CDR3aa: CASSRTHAYQETQYF
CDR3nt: TGCGCCAGCAGCCGGACCCACGCGTACCAAGAGACCCAGTACTTC

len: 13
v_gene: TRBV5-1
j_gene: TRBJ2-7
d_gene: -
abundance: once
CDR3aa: CASSSGGPYEQYF
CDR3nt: TGCGCCAGCAGCTCTGGCGGCCCTTACGAGCAGTACTTC

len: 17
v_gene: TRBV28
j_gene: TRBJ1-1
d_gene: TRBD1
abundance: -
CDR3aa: CASSRVKGGQGTTEAFF
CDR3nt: TGTGCCAGCAGCCGTGTGAAGGGGGGACAGGGTACCACTGAAGCTTTCTTT

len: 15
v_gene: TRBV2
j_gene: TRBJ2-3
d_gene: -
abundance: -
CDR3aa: CASSDGRILVDTQYF
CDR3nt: TGTGCCAGCAGTGATGGGCGGATACTAGTGGATACGCAGTATTTT

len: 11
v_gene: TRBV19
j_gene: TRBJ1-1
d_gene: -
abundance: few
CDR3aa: CASSIRREAFF
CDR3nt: TGTGCCAGTAGTATACGGCGAGAAGCTTTCTTT

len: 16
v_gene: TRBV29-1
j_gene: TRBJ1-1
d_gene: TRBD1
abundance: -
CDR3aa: CSAGGQGSGLHTEAFF
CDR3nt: TGCAGCGCCGGGGGACAGGGGAGCGGGCTGCACACTGAAGCTTTCTTT

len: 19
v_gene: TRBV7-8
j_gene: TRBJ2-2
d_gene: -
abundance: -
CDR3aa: CASSSTVLAPQGRAGELFF
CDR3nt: TGTGCCAGCAGCTCCACAGTTTTAGCTCCCCAGGGGAGGGCCGGGGAGCTGTTTTTT

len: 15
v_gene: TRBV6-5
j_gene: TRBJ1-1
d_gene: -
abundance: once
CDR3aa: CASSYVGTMNTEAFF
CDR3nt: TGTGCCAGCAGTTACGTCGGGACCATGAACACTGAAGCTTTCTTT

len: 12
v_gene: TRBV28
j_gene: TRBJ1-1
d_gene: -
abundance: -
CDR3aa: CASSLVSTEAFF
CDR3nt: TGTGCCAGCAGTTTGGTCTCTACTGAAGCTTTCTTT

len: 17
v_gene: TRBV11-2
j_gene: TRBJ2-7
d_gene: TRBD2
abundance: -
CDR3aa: CASSFILAGVGVYEQYF
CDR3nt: TGTGCCAGCAGCTTCATACTAGCGGGAGTGGGGGTCTACGAGCAGTACTTC

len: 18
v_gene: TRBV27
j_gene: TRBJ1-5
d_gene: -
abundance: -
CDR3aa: CASSFRWGVHYSNQPQHF
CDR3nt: TGTGCCAGCAGTTTCCGGTGGGGAGTGCACTATAGCAATCAGCCCCAGCATTTT

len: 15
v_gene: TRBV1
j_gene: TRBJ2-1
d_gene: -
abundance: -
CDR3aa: CTSSQVRDYDNEQFF
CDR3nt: TGCACCAGCAGCCAAGTCAGGGACTACGACAATGAGCAGTTCTTC